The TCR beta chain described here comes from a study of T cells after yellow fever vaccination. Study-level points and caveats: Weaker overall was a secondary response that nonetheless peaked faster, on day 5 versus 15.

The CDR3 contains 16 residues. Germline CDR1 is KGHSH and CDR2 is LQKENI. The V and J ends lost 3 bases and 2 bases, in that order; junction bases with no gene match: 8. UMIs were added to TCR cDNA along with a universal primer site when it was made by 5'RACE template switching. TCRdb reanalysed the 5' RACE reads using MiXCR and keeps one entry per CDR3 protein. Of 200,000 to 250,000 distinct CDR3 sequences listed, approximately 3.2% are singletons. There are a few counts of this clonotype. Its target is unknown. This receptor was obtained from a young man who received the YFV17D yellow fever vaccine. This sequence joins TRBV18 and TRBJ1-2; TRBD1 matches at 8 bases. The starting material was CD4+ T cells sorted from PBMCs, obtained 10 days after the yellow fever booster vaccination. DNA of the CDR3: TGTGCCAGCTCACCTTCAGGACAGGGCGGGAACTATGGCTACACCTTC. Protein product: CASSPSGQGGNYGYTF.